These T cell receptor beta chains were read from a single sample in a study of cytomegalovirus exposure and HLA in healthy donors. TCRdb's copy holds only in-frame clones and misses some; the assay was immunoSEQ multiplex PCR. The table shows 150,000 to 200,000 clones, with roughly 79% occurring only once. The sequenced sample was PBMCs. Receptors were obtained from a male donor in good health and CMV-seronegative. The CDR3 runs from the conserved cysteine through the conserved F or W. A D gene is named only where the DNA matches it firmly. Clone size is shown for a subset of rows, as once, few, many or a class of expanded clone.

NA	TRBJ2-1	TRBV28	NA	CASSFRGTSYNEQFF	TGTGCCAGCAGTTTCCGCGGAACCTCCTACAATGAGCAGTTCTTC
TRBD1	TRBJ2-3	TRBV10-3	NA	CATGGGTDTQYF	TGTGCCACAGGGGGCGGCACAGATACGCAGTATTTT
NA	TRBJ1-5	TRBV28	NA	CASSVLTDQPQHF	TGTGCCAGCAGTGTATTGACAGATCAGCCCCAGCATTTT
NA	TRBJ2-5	TRBV6-6	NA	CATDRDQETQYF	TGTGCGACAGACAGAGATCAAGAGACCCAGTACTTC
NA	TRBJ2-7	TRBV6-5	NA	CASSRIGFSPREYF	TGTGCCAGCAGCCGCATCGGTTTCAGTCCTCGGGAGTACTTC
TRBD1	TRBJ2-7	TRBV28	NA	CASSFTATGGAYEQYF	TGTGCCAGCAGTTTTACAGCGACAGGGGGCGCGTACGAGCAGTACTTC
TRBD2	TRBJ2-3	TRBV5-6	NA	CASSSTARGTGVWAQYF	TGTGCCAGCAGCTCCACAGCGCGGGGGACCGGGGTGTGGGCGCAGTATTTT
NA	TRBJ1-3	TRBV7-9	once	CASSLVTGGNTIYF	TGTGCCAGCAGCTTAGTCACGGGGGGAAACACCATATATTTT
NA	TRBJ1-5	TRBV19	NA	CASSARPDQPQHF	TGTGCCAGTAGTGCGCGGCCGGATCAGCCCCAGCATTTT
NA	TRBJ2-3	TRBV7-9	NA	CASSPEEEQYF	TGTGCCAGCAGCCCAGAAGAGGAGCAGTATTTT
NA	TRBJ1-3	TRBV18	few	CASSPRVNPEGPSGNTIYF	TGTGCCAGCTCACCACGGGTAAACCCCGAGGGCCCCTCTGGAAACACCATATATTTT
TRBD2	TRBJ2-3	TRBV19	NA	CASSRLAGLGSTDTQYF	TGTGCCAGTAGTAGGCTAGCGGGACTCGGCAGCACAGATACGCAGTATTTT
NA	TRBJ2-5	TRBV28	NA	CASRSQGPLLYF	TGTGCCAGCAGATCTCAGGGGCCGCTTTTGTACTTC
NA	TRBJ1-5	TRBV2	NA	CASSGGQGDQPQHF	TGTGCCAGCAGTGGGGGCCAGGGTGATCAGCCCCAGCATTTT
TRBD2	TRBJ2-3	TRBV18	few	CASSPQVAGTVTDTQYF	TGTGCCAGCTCACCACAGGTAGCGGGGACCGTAACAGATACGCAGTATTTT
NA	TRBJ1-1	TRBV6-5	few	CASSYSFRLNTEAFF	TGTGCCAGCAGTTACTCATTTCGTTTGAACACTGAAGCTTTCTTT
NA	TRBJ1-2	TRBV18	NA	CASSAPGGDRNGYTF	TGTGCCAGCTCTGCTCCGGGGGGGGATCGGAATGGCTACACCTTC
NA	TRBJ2-5	TRBV9	NA	CASSVSEETQYF	TGTGCCAGCAGCGTGTCGGAAGAGACCCAGTACTTC
TRBD2	TRBJ2-1	TRBV5-4	NA	CASSISGSRDEQFF	TGTGCCAGCAGTATTAGCGGGAGTAGGGATGAGCAGTTCTTC
NA	TRBJ2-3	TRBV19	NA	CASSPSGDTQYF	TGTGCCAGTAGTCCATCGGGAGATACGCAGTATTTT
TRBD1	TRBJ2-5	TRBV5-1	NA	CASSLAGTAEETQYF	TGCGCCAGCAGCTTGGCCGGGACAGCTGAAGAGACCCAGTACTTC
TRBD2	TRBJ2-5	TRBV10-3	NA	CAISDGTSGILETQYF	TGTGCCATCAGTGACGGGACTAGCGGAATATTGGAGACCCAGTACTTC
NA	TRBJ2-3	TRBV6-5	NA	CASRATTDTQYF	TGTGCCAGCAGAGCTACCACAGATACGCAGTATTTT
TRBD1	TRBJ1-5	TRBV6-4	NA	CASSRGRNQPQHF	TGTGCCAGCAGCAGGGGGAGGAATCAGCCCCAGCATTTT
NA	TRBJ1-1	TRBV30	NA	CAWMLAGMTEAFF	TGTGCCTGGATGCTGGCAGGGATGACTGAAGCTTTCTTT
NA	TRBJ2-6	TRBV25-1	NA	CASSDLQGTGANVLTF	TGTGCCAGCAGTGACCTCCAGGGCACCGGCGCCAACGTCCTGACTTTC
TRBD2	TRBJ2-5	TRBV28	NA	CASSHSGTGQETQYF	TGTGCCAGCAGCCATAGCGGGACCGGCCAAGAGACCCAGTACTTC
TRBD1	TRBJ1-4	TRBV6-1	few	CASRGDRGQKLFF	TGTGCCAGCAGGGGGGACAGGGGGCAAAAACTGTTTTTT
NA	TRBJ1-5	TRBV4-1	few	CASSHAQGINQPQHF	TGCGCCAGCAGCCATGCACAGGGCATTAATCAGCCCCAGCATTTT
NA	TRBJ2-3	TRBV6-5	NA	CASSSPGTDTQYF	TGTGCCAGCAGTTCCCCCGGCACAGATACGCAGTATTTT
TRBD2	TRBJ2-3	TRBV19	few	CASKPRLAGGGDTQYF	TGTGCCAGTAAACCAAGACTAGCGGGAGGTGGAGATACGCAGTATTTT
NA	TRBJ1-5	TRBV6-5	NA	CASRRTADQPQHF	TGTGCCAGCAGGAGGACAGCAGATCAGCCCCAGCATTTT
NA	TRBJ2-1	TRBV30	NA	CAWSPGNEQFF	TGTGCCTGGAGCCCGGGAAATGAGCAGTTCTTC
NA	TRBJ1-2	TRBV30	NA	CAWNRINPEEGYTF	TGTGCCTGGAATCGGATCAATCCAGAGGAAGGCTACACCTTC
NA	TRBJ2-7	TRBV5-4	NA	CASSFFSEQYF	TGTGCCAGCAGCTTTTTCAGCGAGCAGTACTTC
TRBD1	TRBJ2-7	TRBV6-6	NA	CASSPGTGEYEQYF	TGTGCCAGCAGCCCCGGGACAGGGGAGTACGAGCAGTACTTC
TRBD1	TRBJ2-7	TRBV10-3	NA	CAISPGQGAYEQYF	TGTGCCATCAGCCCGGGACAGGGGGCCTACGAGCAGTACTTC
TRBD1	TRBJ2-7	TRBV15	NA	CATSIKGAGYEQYF	TGTGCCACCAGCATTAAGGGGGCTGGCTACGAGCAGTACTTC
TRBD2	TRBJ2-1	TRBV4-1	NA	CASSPQKREVDNEQFF	TGCGCCAGCAGCCCCCAGAAGCGGGAGGTCGACAATGAGCAGTTCTTC
NA	TRBJ1-3	TRBV15	NA	CATGGGSSGNTIYF	TGTGCCACGGGAGGTGGCAGCTCTGGAAACACCATATATTTT
TRBD2	TRBJ2-3	TRBV10-1	NA	CASSDAGGTDTQYF	TGCGCCAGCAGTGACGCGGGGGGGACAGATACGCAGTATTTT